This T cell receptor (beta chain) was obtained from a study of beta chain features in type 1 diabetes. As to this clone: Antigen specificity is unknown.

Every isolated RNA sample was fully reverse transcribed, so sequencing captured expressed TCRB transcripts. Method: immunoSEQ multiplex PCR; TCRdb's copy keeps in-frame clones and lacks some. Here the sample spans 120,000 to 150,000 clones, 40% to 55% being singletons. The CDR3 runs 18 residues. Trimming at V came to 2 bases and at J to 2 bases, leaving 10 bases not matched to a gene. Germline V CDR1 and CDR2: KGHSH, LQKENI. Overall study findings and caveats: TCRB rearrangement may or may not be influenced by HLA type; here this remained unresolved. In type 1 diabetes patients, VDJ junctions had fewer insertions; deletions at these junctions were more frequent. Among patients, naive, central memory and Treg TCRB repertoires appeared more similar than among healthy donors.

The clonotype originates from a man aged 18 to 30 in good health. The sequencing sample was made of Tregs from blood. The gene calls are TRBV18 and TRBJ2-7, with 12 bases lining up with TRBD2. DNA for the CDR3: TGTGCCAGCTCACCAAGGTTAGGACTAGCGGGATCGACCTACGAGCAGTACTTC. Protein sequence: CASSPRLGLAGSTYEQYF.